The present TCR beta chain was sequenced within a study of cytomegalovirus exposure and HLA in healthy donors. Germline V gene sequence: CDR1 MNHEY, CDR2 SVGAGI. After removal of 5 bases from V and 0 bases from J, the junction contained 3 bases not matched to a gene. This CDR3 spans 15 amino acids. PCR involved 60 Vbeta and 13 Jbeta primers. Here immunoSEQ multiplex PCR was the method, and the copy in TCRdb shows in-frame clones only, minus some. The repertoire holds about 160,000 clones, with around three quarters as singletons. This chain uses TRBV6-5 with TRBJ2-1, with TRBD2 matching over 8 bases. Sequenced material: PBMCs. The origin of this receptor is a man under 40 in good health and CMV-seropositive. The chain's CDR3 is CASSMGTSSYNEQFF. CDR3 DNA: TGTGCCAGCAGTATGGGGACTAGCTCCTACAATGAGCAGTTCTTC.